This entry lists 19 T cell receptor beta chains sequenced from one sample in a study of OX40 agonist ivuxolimab in advanced cancers. Libraries were prepared by immunoSEQ multiplex PCR; TCRdb keeps only in-frame clonotypes and omits some of them. The data hold some 16,000 clones, with roughly 88% observed a single time. The sequenced sample was CD4+ or CD8+ T cells sorted from blood, obtained in a trial of the OX40 agonist ivuxolimab. The receptors shown here come from an adult with an advanced solid tumor such as melanoma, head and neck, liver or kidney cancer.

The chain is built from TRBV9 and TRBJ1-6, with D possibly being TRBD1 (5 bases). The CDR3 spans 16 residues. CDR1 and CDR2 (germline): SGDLS, YYNGEE. V was shortened by 2 bases and J by 7 bases, with 16 bases between the two germline ends. The CDR3 nucleotides read TGTGCCAGCAGCGTTGGGGGTGAGGGACCAAATTCACCCCTCCACTTT. Protein product: CASSVGGEGPNSPLHF.

The rearrangement links TRBV7-2 to TRBJ2-1; 14 nucleotides align to TRBD2. The CDR3 loop spans 17 amino acids. Per germline, CDR1 SGHTA and CDR2 FQGNSA. V lost 5 bases and J lost 2; bases outside the gene matches: 5. Written as DNA, the CDR3 is TGTGCCAGCAGCCGACTAGCGGGAGGGCCGACCTACAATGAGCAGTTCTTC. As protein: CASSRLAGGPTYNEQFF. The whole variable domain, remainder taken from reference TRBV7-2 and TRBJ2-1, is GAGVSQSPSNKVTEKGKDVELRCDPISGHTALYWYRQSLGQGLEFLIYFQGNSAPDKSGLPSDRFSAERTGGSVSTLTIQRTQQEDSAVYLCASSRLAGGPTYNEQFFGPGTRLTVL.

The V call is TRBV29-1, the J call TRBJ2-1; TRBD2 matches at 7 bases. CDR1 is SQVTM and CDR2 is ANQGSEA in the germline V gene. V was clipped by 6 bases and J by 4 bases; unmatched bases: 9. The CDR3 extends over 14 amino acids. The CDR3 DNA reads as TGCAGCGTCCTACTAGCGCGAAGGTACAATGAGCAGTTCTTC. Encoded protein: CSVLLARRYNEQFF.

The J gene is TRBJ2-3, the V gene TRBV11-3; a weak D match, TRBD2 (6 bases). Germline CDR1 reads SGHNT; CDR2 reads YENEEA. There are 15 residues in the CDR3. V lost 8 bases, J lost 4 bases, and 19 bases lay in between. The CDR3 is CASVIVGEVADTQYF. CDR3 DNA: TGTGCCAGCGTCATTGTCGGGGAGGTGGCAGATACGCAGTATTTT.

The chain carries TRBV28 and TRBJ1-5, with 8 nucleotides matching TRBD1. Trimming removed 6 bases from V and 6 bases from J; junction bases left unmatched: 4. The CDR3 sequence is 13 residues long. The germline V gene has CDR1 MDHEN and CDR2 SYDVKM. CDR3 in DNA: TGTGCCAGCAGCACAGGGGGAGCTCAGCCCCAGCATTTT. Encoded protein: CASSTGGAQPQHF.

This clone was seen a few times. The V gene is TRBV11-3, the J gene TRBJ1-2; D call uncertain. V lost 6 bases, J lost 5 bases, and 25 bases lay in between. The CDR3 sequence is 17 residues long. The germline CDR1 and CDR2 sequences are SGHNT and YENEEA. The CDR3 DNA sequence: TGTGCCAGCAGATGGAGACGACATTCTCTCAGGCGGTATGGCTACACCTTC. Translating gives CASRWRRHSLRRYGYTF.

The genes are TRBV6-5 and TRBJ2-7, with D possibly TRBD2 on 5 matching bases. CDR3 length: 13 amino acids. Germline V gene lookup returns CDR1 MNHEY and CDR2 SVGAGI. V was clipped by 8 bases and J by 0 bases, with 11 bases between them. DNA for the CDR3: TGTGCCAGCGGGCGGGCGGGCTCCTACGAGCAGTACTTC. Protein sequence: CASGRAGSYEQYF.

The chain has TRBV30 and TRBJ2-7, with D maybe TRBD2 (6 bases). Germline CDR1 and CDR2: GTSNPN and SVGIG (reference sequence). The CDR3 totals 12 residues. The V end was cut by 2 bases, the J end by 3 bases, with 8 bases between. CDR3 nucleotides: TGTGCCTGGAGTCGGGACTTCTACGAGCAGTACTTC. Residues: CAWSRDFYEQYF.

This chain joins TRBV4-3 and TRBJ2-2, with 9 positions matching TRBD1. The CDR3 runs 16 residues. CDR1 is LGHNA and CDR2 is YSLEER in the germline V gene. V gave up 5 bases and J gave up 2 bases; unmatched junction bases: 6. This CDR3 reads CASSYGQGLNTGELFF. The CDR3 DNA reads as TGCGCCAGCAGCTACGGACAGGGGCTTAACACCGGGGAGCTGTTTTTT.

The chain links TRBV15 to TRBJ1-6; D is undetermined. The V gene lost 4 bases and the J gene lost 1 base, with 5 bases spanning the gap. The CDR3 length is 14 residues. The germline CDR1 and CDR2 sequences are LNHNV and YYDKDF (reference sequence). CDR3 coding DNA: TGTGCCACCAGCACTAGGTCCTATAATTCACCCCTCCACTTT. Its protein is CATSTRSYNSPLHF.

The count of this clone is one. This chain joins TRBV19 and TRBJ2-1; 8 nucleotides match TRBD2. The V and J ends lost 5 bases and 3 bases, in that order; junction bases with no gene match: 15. The CDR3 loop spans 18 amino acids. Germline V CDR1 and CDR2: LNHDA, SQIVND (reference sequence). CDR3 loop: CASSSHRQTSEYYNEQFF. The DNA of the CDR3 is TGTGCCAGTAGTTCCCATAGGCAGACTAGCGAGTACTACAATGAGCAGTTCTTC.

V usage is TRBV30 and J usage is TRBJ2-7; 9 bases map to TRBD1. The CDR3 contains 15 residues. The V and J ends lost 8 bases and 3 bases, in that order; junction bases with no gene match: 14. Germline V gene lookup returns CDR1 GTSNPN and CDR2 SVGIG (reference sequence). The CDR3 bases are TGTGCCGGTGGTAGGGGGACAGGGTGGAACTACGAGCAGTACTTC. It specifies CAGGRGTGWNYEQYF.

The chain joins TRBV7-6 to TRBJ2-7; weak D call: TRBD1 (6 bases). The germline V gene encodes CDR1 SGHVS and CDR2 FNYEAQ. Trimming took 1 base from V and 0 from J, leaving 13 bases between them. This CDR3 contains 16 residues. CDR3 region: CASSLEWGPSSYEQYF. The CDR3 region has the DNA TGTGCCAGCAGCTTAGAGTGGGGGCCGAGCTCCTACGAGCAGTACTTC.

The chain recombines TRBV10-3 with TRBJ2-1; D remains ambiguous. This CDR3 comprises 11 residues. V lost 7 bases and J 5 bases, leaving 6 bases between the germline ends. CDR1 and CDR2 from the germline V gene are ENHRY and SYGVKD. The CDR3 bases are TGTGCCATCATTGTGGACAATGAGCAGTTCTTC. Translation: CAIIVDNEQFF.

This sequence joins TRBV4-3 and TRBJ2-7; no reliable D call. This CDR3 contains 18 residues. From germline, CDR1 is LGHNA and CDR2 YSLEER. V was cut by 3 bases and J by 3 bases, with 24 bases left in between. The CDR3 coding sequence is TGCGCCAGCAGCCAGTATAGGCCCGTAGACACCATTGTCTACGAGCAGTACTTC. Translating it yields CASSQYRPVDTIVYEQYF.

The chain couples TRBV5-4 to TRBJ2-7; 7 nucleotides match TRBD2. Germline CDR1 is SGHNT and CDR2 is YYREEE (reference sequence). With 4 bases clipped from V and 4 bases from J, the junction kept 2 bases outside the gene matches. The CDR3 spans 12 residues. CDR3 in amino acids: CASSPGGYEQYF. CDR3 bases: TGTGCCAGCAGCCCGGGGGGTTACGAGCAGTACTTC.

The chain links TRBV18 to TRBJ2-3; tentative D call: TRBD2 (6 bases). V lost 6 bases to trimming and J lost 2 bases, with 12 bases between them. Germline V lookup: CDR1 KGHSH, CDR2 LQKENI. The CDR3 consists of 14 residues. The CDR3 spells CASSRTGATDTQYF. The CDR3 DNA reads as TGTGCCAGCTCGAGGACGGGAGCCACAGATACGCAGTATTTT.

The chain carries TRBV7-9 and TRBJ2-2, with TRBD1 matching over 9 bases. In germline, CDR1 is SEHNR, CDR2 FQNEAQ (reference sequence). This CDR3 has 16 amino acids. The V gene end was trimmed by 4 bases and the J gene end by 5 bases; junction bases not matched to a gene: 8. The CDR3 DNA sequence: TGTGCCAGCAGCTCAAACGAGGACAGGGGAACCGGGGAGCTGTTTTTT. Protein sequence: CASSSNEDRGTGELFF.

The rearrangement uses TRBV9 and TRBJ1-2, with D tentatively TRBD1 (6 bases). Deletions cut 0 bases from V and 6 bases from J, with 12 bases between. CDR3 length equals 14 residues. The V gene's germline CDR1 is SGDLS and CDR2 YYNGEE. The CDR3 region is CASSVAGPGDGYTF. CDR3 coding DNA: TGTGCCAGCAGCGTAGCGGGCCCAGGGGATGGCTACACCTTC.